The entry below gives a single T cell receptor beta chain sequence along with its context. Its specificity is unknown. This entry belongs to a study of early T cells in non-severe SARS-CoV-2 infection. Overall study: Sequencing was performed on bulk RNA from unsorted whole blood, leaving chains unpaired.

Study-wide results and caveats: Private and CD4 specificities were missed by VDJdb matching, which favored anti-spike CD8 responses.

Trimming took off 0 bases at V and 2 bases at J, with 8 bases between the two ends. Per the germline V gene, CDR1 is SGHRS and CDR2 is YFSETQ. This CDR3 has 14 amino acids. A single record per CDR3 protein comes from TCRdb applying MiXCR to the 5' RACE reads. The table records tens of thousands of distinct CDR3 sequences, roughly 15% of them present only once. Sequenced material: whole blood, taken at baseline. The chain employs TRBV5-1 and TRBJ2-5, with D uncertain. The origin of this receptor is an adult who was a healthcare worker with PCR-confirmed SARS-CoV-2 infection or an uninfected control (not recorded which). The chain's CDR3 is CASSLEGRQETQYF. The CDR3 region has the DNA TGCGCCAGCAGCTTGGAAGGGCGGCAAGAGACCCAGTACTTC. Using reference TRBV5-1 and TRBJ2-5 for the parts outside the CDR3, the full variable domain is KAGVTQTPRYLIKTRGQQVTLSCSPISGHRSVSWYQQTPGQGLQFLFEYFSETQRNKGNFPGRFSGRQFSNSRSEMNVSTLELGDSALYLCASSLEGRQETQYFGPGTRLLVL.